This T cell receptor beta chain was obtained from a study of blood T cells in healthy people across ages. Study details: About one barcoded beta molecule was captured per two T cells (by template switching).

This clonotype appeared many times. PCR was performed a second time for roughly 7 to 12 cycles using a sample-barcoded 5' primer and a J-beta primer mix. Every individual sample yielded 2.5 million or more paired-end reads (each containing CDR3). TCRdb ran MiXCR on the 5' RACE reads and lists one entry per CDR3 protein. The sample lists around 900,000 distinct CDR3 sequences, 51% seen once, with about 21% in the top ten. V lost 6 bases and J lost 0, with 3 bases in between. CDR1 and CDR2 (germline): SNHLY, FYNNEI. This CDR3 has 13 residues. The chain links TRBV2 to TRBJ2-6; D call uncertain. The origin of this receptor is a woman in her fifties or sixties in good health. Sequencing used blood. The CDR3 reads CASRNSGANVLTF. The CDR3 coding sequence is TGTGCCAGCAGAAACTCTGGGGCCAACGTCCTGACTTTC.